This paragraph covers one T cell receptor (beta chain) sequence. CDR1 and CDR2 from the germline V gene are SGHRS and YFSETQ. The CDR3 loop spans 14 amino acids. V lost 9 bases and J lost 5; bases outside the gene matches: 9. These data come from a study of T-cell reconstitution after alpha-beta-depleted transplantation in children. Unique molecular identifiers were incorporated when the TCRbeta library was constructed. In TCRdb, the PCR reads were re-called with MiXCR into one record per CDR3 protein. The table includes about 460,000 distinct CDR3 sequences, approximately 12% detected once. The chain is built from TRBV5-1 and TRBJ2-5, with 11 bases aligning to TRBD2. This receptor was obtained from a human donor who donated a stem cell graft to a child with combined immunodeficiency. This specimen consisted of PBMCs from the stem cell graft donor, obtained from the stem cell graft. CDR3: CAIKLAGVRETQYF. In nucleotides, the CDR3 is TGCGCCATCAAACTAGCGGGGGTCCGGGAGACCCAGTACTTC.